These 9 T cell receptor beta chains share one sample of origin, sequenced in a study of T cells in Graves' hyperthyroidism and ophthalmopathy. Template material for amplifying TCR beta CDR3 regions consisted of RNA transcripts. The HTBI primer set was used in a first-round RT-PCR of the TCR CDR3. TCRdb itself ran the multiplex PCR reads through MiXCR, one entry per CDR3 protein. The table has more than 350,000 distinct CDR3 sequences, around 13% seen once. Specimen: blood. All receptors come from a woman aged 25 to 39 with Graves' ophthalmopathy.

This rearrangement joins TRBV18 to TRBJ2-2; D not resolved. The CDR3 sequence is 15 residues long. Germline V gene sequence: CDR1 KGHSH, CDR2 LQKENI. The germline V and J ends were trimmed by 0 bases and 9 bases, with 14 bases remaining between them. The CDR3 is CASSPPRTTVRELFF. CDR3 coding DNA: TGTGCCAGCTCACCACCTAGGACCACCGTCCGGGAGCTGTTTTTT. The full variable domain, completed using reference TRBV18 and TRBJ2-2, is NAGVMQNPRHLVRRRGQEARLRCSPMKGHSHVYWYRQLPEEGLKFMVYLQKENIIDESGMPKERFSAEFPKEGPSILRIQQVVRGDSAAYFCASSPPRTTVRELFFGEGSRLTVL.

This chain connects TRBV5-1 to TRBJ1-1, with D possibly TRBD1 on 6 matching bases. Germline-derived CDR1 and CDR2 are SGHRS and YFSETQ. The CDR3 runs to 13 residues. V was pared by 0 bases and J by 7 bases, with 10 bases between. The CDR3 coding sequence is TGCGCCAGCAGCTTGGGGGGGCTCGGTGAAGCTTTCTTT. It specifies CASSLGGLGEAFF.

The table lists this clonotype with many counts. This rearrangement joins TRBV5-1 to TRBJ1-2, with D perhaps matching TRBD1 (5 bases). Germline CDR1 reads SGHRS; CDR2 reads YFSETQ. Trimming removed 4 bases at V and 5 bases at J, with 12 bases between. The CDR3 sequence is 13 residues long. CDR3 nucleotide sequence: TGCGCCAGCAGCCCACAGGAGGGATATGGCTACACCTTC. This gives the protein CASSPQEGYGYTF.

This clonotype was seen only a few times. The chain combines TRBV12-3 or TRBV12-4 with TRBJ2-3; weak D call: TRBD2 (6 bases). With 7 bases removed from V and 2 bases from J, the gap between germline ends came to 16 bases. The CDR3 covers 15 residues. Written as DNA, the CDR3 is TGTGCCAGCACTATCCGGGACTGGAACACAGATACGCAGTATTTT. It encodes CASTIRDWNTDTQYF.

This clonotype was observed a handful of times. The rearrangement links TRBV4-2 to TRBJ2-7; TRBD1 agrees at 9 bases. The CDR3 extends over 14 amino acids. Germline-derived CDR1 and CDR2 are LGHNA and YNFKEQ. The V and J ends lost 4 bases and 6 bases, in that order; junction bases with no gene match: 7. The CDR3 DNA reads as TGTGCCAGCAGCCCTCGACAGGGGGACGGCGAGCAGTACTTC. Amino acid sequence: CASSPRQGDGEQYF.

This clonotype came up once. This chain connects TRBV2 to TRBJ2-5; TRBD2 agrees at 16 bases. CDR3 size: 18 residues. Per the germline V gene, CDR1 is SNHLY and CDR2 is FYNNEI. V lost 5 bases and J lost 5; bases outside the gene matches: 11. CDR3 loop: CASSTGTSGGASGETQYF. As DNA, the CDR3 is TGTGCCAGCAGTACCGGGACTAGCGGGGGGGCCTCGGGCGAGACCCAGTACTTC.

The sample holds many counts of this clonotype. DNA for the CDR3: TGTGCCAGCAACATAAATCGGGGGGCGCGGTACACCGGGGAGCTGTTTTTT. Its translation: CASNINRGARYTGELFF. This rearrangement joins TRBV28 to TRBJ2-2, with TRBD2 as a possible D gene (7 bases). Germline V lookup: CDR1 MDHEN, CDR2 SYDVKM. V lost 7 bases to trimming and J lost 3 bases, with 21 bases between them. This CDR3 has 17 residues. The variable domain in full, with the rest retrieved from reference TRBV28 and TRBJ2-2, is DVKVTQSSRYLVKRTGEKVFLECVQDMDHENMFWYRQDPGLGLRLIYFSYDVKMKEKGDIPEGYSVSREKKERFSLILESASTNQTSMYLCASNINRGARYTGELFFGEGSRLTVL.

This clonotype has a count of ten or more. For the CDR3, the DNA is TGTGCCAGCAGCTTGGGACAGGGGGCGGTTCACCAAGAGACCCAGTACTTC. Translated: CASSLGQGAVHQETQYF. The chain recombines TRBV7-8 with TRBJ2-5, with 12 bases that match TRBD1. Germline V gene data show CDR1 as SGHVS and CDR2 as FQNEAQ. J lost 0 bases, V lost 3 bases, and 5 bases had no gene match. The CDR3 totals 17 residues.

J is TRBJ2-5 and V is TRBV7-2; 12 bases agree with TRBD2. With V trimmed by 4 bases and J by 5 bases, 23 bases remained unmatched. CDR1 and CDR2 from the germline V gene are SGHTA and FQGNSA. The CDR3 has 21 residues. In DNA, the CDR3 is TGTGCCAGCAGCTCTTCCGGACTAGCGGGGACCGGGGAGGATATCGCGGAGACCCAGTACTTC. It is translated as CASSSSGLAGTGEDIAETQYF.